This T cell receptor beta chain is from a study of cytomegalovirus exposure and HLA in healthy donors. Donors likely had unrecorded immune exposures despite being nominally healthy when sampled. Researchers ran the PCR with 60 Vbeta and 13 Jbeta primers. As handled by the study authors: Later analysis identified tens of millions of unique TCR beta chains, approximately 10 million shared. The table came from immunoSEQ multiplex PCR; TCRdb's copy has only in-frame clones and leaves some out. That table gives V, J and clone size, and the DNA gave D and trimming. This sample has 86,000 or so clones, with about 76% found just once. V gave up 10 bases and J gave up 9 bases; unmatched junction bases: 11. Germline CDR1 SEHNR, CDR2 FQNEAQ (reference sequence). This CDR3 is built from 12 residues.

The rearrangement uses TRBV7-9 and TRBJ2-7; 8 bases fit TRBD2. The source of this sequence is a middle-aged woman in good health and CMV-seropositive. Input material: PBMCs. DNA for the CDR3: TGTGCCACAGCGGGAGCTGGCGTTGGGCAGTACTTC. As protein: CATAGAGVGQYF.